One TCR beta chain is described in this entry. Other DNA sequences in this specimen translate into the identical CDR3. This specimen comes from a study of blood T cell repertoires in COVID-19. Trimming cost V 4 bases and J 3 bases, with 10 bases left between them. The CDR3 has 13 amino acids. Germline CDR1 reads MDHEN; CDR2 reads SYDVKM. Recruits, aged roughly 18 to 95 years, lived in 24 US areas. The study recruited exposed participants who had met a COVID-19 case within 2 weeks before entry. How the authors handled the data: It was from reference gene primer amplification that nucleated cell counts were estimated. The table came from immunoSEQ multiplex PCR; TCRdb's copy has only in-frame clones and leaves some out. D and trimming come from the DNA, and the V and J calls and clone size come from that table. The data contain hundreds of thousands of clones, about 85% of them singletons.

The sample taken for sequencing was PBMCs or T cells enriched from blood (not recorded which). The source is a woman aged 25-40 years who had been exposed to COVID-19. This sequence joins TRBV28 and TRBJ2-7; the D gene is possibly TRBD1 (6 bases). DNA for the CDR3: TGTGCCAGCAGTTCCGGACAGAGCTACGAGCAGTACTTC. It translates to CASSSGQSYEQYF.